This entry lists 20 T cell receptor beta chains sequenced from one sample in a study of T cells in Graves' hyperthyroidism and ophthalmopathy. The source material, RNA transcripts, was used to amplify TCR beta CDR3 regions. The HTBI set primed first-round TCR CDR3 RT-PCR. TCRdb re-called the multiplex PCR reads through MiXCR, storing one row per CDR3 protein. This table holds roughly 350,000 distinct CDR3 sequences, roughly 13% found once. The sample taken for sequencing was blood. These receptors originate from a woman aged 25 to 39 with Graves' hyperthyroidism.

This clonotype was picked up many times. The chain carries TRBV11-2 and TRBJ2-3; the D is unclear. Germline V gene lookup returns CDR1 SGHAT and CDR2 FQNNGV. The CDR3 is made up of 13 amino acids. V was pared by 1 base and J by 6 bases, with 8 bases between. The CDR3 sequence: CASSLVYVDTQYF. DNA for the CDR3: TGTGCCAGCAGCTTAGTATACGTGGATACGCAGTATTTT.

This clonotype was counted ten times or more. The chain has TRBV5-5 and TRBJ2-5; 9 positions agree with TRBD1. J was trimmed by 4 bases and V by 5 bases; bases with no gene match: 9. CDR1 SGHKS and CDR2 YYEKEE come from the germline V gene (reference sequence). The CDR3 sequence is 15 residues long. The CDR3 spells CASSPSTGGGETQYF. The CDR3 region has the DNA TGTGCCAGCAGTCCCTCTACAGGGGGCGGAGAGACCCAGTACTTC. The whole variable domain, filled in from reference TRBV5-5 and TRBJ2-5, reads DAGVTQSPTHLIKTRGQQVTLRCSPISGHKSVSWYQQVLGQGPQFIFQYYEKEERGRGNFPDRFSARQFPNYSSELNVNALLLGDSALYLCASSPSTGGGETQYFGPGTRLLVL.

This clonotype was seen only once. The rearrangement links TRBV5-4 to TRBJ2-7; the D gene is possibly TRBD2 (8 bases). The V end was cut by 4 bases, the J end by 3 bases, with 14 bases between. CDR1 SGHNT and CDR2 YYREEE come from the germline V gene (reference sequence). The CDR3 has 14 amino acids. The DNA of the CDR3 is TGTGCCAGCAGCCCGGGAGGGGGCAACTACGAGCAGTACTTC. As protein: CASSPGGGNYEQYF.

The rearrangement links TRBV7-9 to TRBJ2-1, with 9 bases matching TRBD2. V was pared by 5 bases and J by 4 bases, with 15 bases of the junction left unmatched. The CDR3 totals 18 residues. The germline V gene has CDR1 SEHNR and CDR2 FQNEAQ (reference sequence). For the CDR3, the DNA is TGTGCCAGCAGCCCCCCCCCCGTAGCGGGAGAGTGGTACAATGAGCAGTTCTTC. Translating it yields CASSPPPVAGEWYNEQFF.

This clonotype was seen a few times. The rearrangement links TRBV6-6 to TRBJ1-1; D possibly corresponds to TRBD1 (5 bases). Germline lookup yields CDR1 MNHNY and CDR2 SVGAGI (reference sequence). The length of the CDR3 is 14 residues. Trimming pared 0 bases from V and 8 bases from J, leaving 13 bases between. The CDR3, as DNA: TGTGCCAGCAGTTACTCGATTCAGGGAGGGGAAGCTTTCTTT. This codes for CASSYSIQGGEAFF.

This clonotype was recorded at least ten times. The genes are TRBV28 and TRBJ1-6; tentatively, D is TRBD1 (6 bases). The CDR3 is 15 amino acids. Germline V lookup: CDR1 MDHEN, CDR2 SYDVKM. The V end lost 6 bases, the J end lost 6 bases, and 15 bases lay between the germline ends. This CDR3 is CASRSRDTSNSPLHF. CDR3 nucleotides: TGTGCCAGCAGGTCGCGGGACACCAGTAATTCACCCCTCCACTTT.

This clonotype was counted many times. CDR3 DNA sequence: TGTGCCAGCACCCCCTCCACGGGACGAAGGAACACTGAAGCTTTCTTT. This sequence encodes CASTPSTGRRNTEAFF. The V call is TRBV6-1, the J call TRBJ1-1; D perhaps matches TRBD1 (5 bases). This CDR3 is 16 amino acids long. V dropped 7 bases and J dropped 1 base, with 19 bases sitting between them. Germline V gives CDR1 MNHNS, CDR2 SASEGT.

This clonotype was seen a few times. V is TRBV29-1 and J is TRBJ2-5; the match to TRBD1 covers 7 bases. This CDR3 is 14 amino acids long. Germline V lookup: CDR1 SQVTM, CDR2 ANQGSEA. The J segment lost 2 bases and the V segment lost 4 bases, leaving 7 bases of the junction unmatched. The chain's CDR3 is CSVGPGTEQETQYF. CDR3 DNA: TGCAGCGTTGGGCCCGGGACAGAACAAGAGACCCAGTACTTC.

The sample holds many counts of this clonotype. The V call is TRBV7-2, the J call TRBJ1-6, with 8 nucleotides matching TRBD1. Germline lookup yields CDR1 SGHTA and CDR2 FQGNSA. This CDR3 region has 12 residues. With 5 bases clipped from V and 14 bases from J, the junction kept 5 bases outside the gene matches. As DNA, the CDR3 is TGTGCCAGCAGCCACTCAGGGGGCACCCTCCACTTT. It codes for CASSHSGGTLHF.

In its sample, this clonotype was seen many times. This chain connects TRBV6-1 to TRBJ2-7; possibly TRBD2 for D (6 bases). Germline CDR1 MNHNS, CDR2 SASEGT. CDR3 length: 15 amino acids. Trimming stripped 5 bases from V and 2 bases from J, with 16 bases between. CDR3 nucleotide sequence: TGTGCCAGCAGTATCTGGGTGGAGGGTCCCTACGAGCAGTACTTC. This translates into CASSIWVEGPYEQYF.

This clonotype appeared many times. This chain uses TRBV3-1 with TRBJ2-5; D could derive from TRBD1 or TRBD2 (5 bases each). Germline V CDR1 and CDR2: LGHDT, YNNKEL (reference sequence). This CDR3 comprises 13 residues. Trimming took off 4 bases at V and 7 bases at J, with 13 bases between the two ends. The CDR3 sequence: CASSLGREGTQYF. The CDR3 DNA is TGTGCCAGCAGCCTGGGACGGGAAGGGACCCAGTACTTC.

This clonotype was counted many times. The chain has TRBV5-6 and TRBJ2-4, with 7 positions matching TRBD1. CDR1 and CDR2 from the germline V gene are SGHDT and YYEEEE. The CDR3 sequence is 14 residues long. Trimming took 4 bases from V and 8 from J; bases not matched to a gene: 9. In DNA, the CDR3 is TGTGCCAGCAGCCCGACAGGGTCGGGTGACATTCAGTACTTC. This encodes CASSPTGSGDIQYF.

The rearrangement links TRBV20-1 to TRBJ2-1, with unresolved D. V was pared by 0 bases and J by 8 bases, with 14 bases between. Germline V gene data show CDR1 as DFQATT and CDR2 as SNEGSKA (reference sequence). The length of the CDR3 is 14 residues. In DNA form, the CDR3 reads TGCAGTGCTAGAGATCAAGGAGCGCTCGATGAGCAGTTCTTC. Protein product: CSARDQGALDEQFF.

This clonotype was seen only a few times. The chain uses TRBV19 and TRBJ2-6; D remains unclear. Looked up from germline, CDR1 is LNHDA and CDR2 is SQIVND (reference sequence). Between the trimmed V and J ends, which lost 6 bases and 0 bases, there was a span of 18 bases. The CDR3 covers 18 residues. CDR3 region: CASSPPQSFFSGANVLTF. The CDR3 coding sequence is TGTGCCAGTAGCCCCCCCCAGAGCTTCTTCTCTGGGGCCAACGTCCTGACTTTC.

The chain carries TRBV4-3 and TRBJ2-3; D not resolved. V was clipped by 1 base and J by 0 bases, with 8 bases between them. Germline CDR1 reads LGHNA; CDR2 reads YSLEER. This CDR3 region has 15 residues. The chain's CDR3 is CASSQGGTSTDTQYF. The DNA of the CDR3 is TGCGCCAGCAGCCAAGGAGGAACTAGCACAGATACGCAGTATTTT.

The table lists this clonotype with many counts. V gene TRBV6-2 or TRBV6-3 combines with J gene TRBJ1-1; D gene uncertain. CDR3 length equals 12 residues. Between the trimmed V and J ends, which lost 0 bases and 10 bases, there was a span of 9 bases. Germline loops: CDR1 MNHEY, CDR2 SVGEGT. The CDR3 loop reads CASSYSRALAFF. The CDR3, as DNA: TGTGCCAGCAGTTACTCCCGGGCCCTAGCTTTCTTT.

This clonotype was seen more than once but under ten times. The CDR3 protein is CASSQGAGDYYEQFF. The CDR3 DNA is TGTGCCAGCAGCCAAGGAGCGGGAGATTATTATGAGCAGTTCTTC. The rearrangement joins TRBV3-1 to TRBJ2-1, with 8 bases lining up with TRBD2. Germline V lookup: CDR1 LGHDT, CDR2 YNNKEL (reference sequence). The length of the CDR3 is 15 residues. After removal of 1 base from V and 8 bases from J, the junction contained 7 bases not matched to a gene.

Many counts were recorded for this clonotype. The V call is TRBV12-3 or TRBV12-4, the J call TRBJ1-1; the D is unclear. CDR3 length equals 14 residues. With 5 bases removed from V and 0 bases from J, the gap between germline ends came to 10 bases. The CDR3 sequence is CASSPLTVNTEAFF. The CDR3 DNA sequence: TGTGCCAGCAGTCCGCTTACAGTGAACACTGAAGCTTTCTTT.

This clonotype was counted at least ten times. The genes are TRBV28 and TRBJ1-5; possible D gene TRBD1, 5 bases. Per germline, CDR1 MDHEN and CDR2 SYDVKM. Deletions cut 3 bases from V and 7 bases from J, with 13 bases between. The CDR3 length is 14 residues. The CDR3: CASSFSQGRQPQHF. Written as DNA, the CDR3 is TGTGCCAGCAGTTTCTCGCAGGGCAGGCAGCCCCAGCATTTT. The full variable domain, its missing parts supplied by reference TRBV28 and TRBJ1-5, is DVKVTQSSRYLVKRTGEKVFLECVQDMDHENMFWYRQDPGLGLRLIYFSYDVKMKEKGDIPEGYSVSREKKERFSLILESASTNQTSMYLCASSFSQGRQPQHFGDGTRLSIL.

The J gene is TRBJ2-2, the V gene TRBV7-2, with D hard to call. Trimming took off 5 bases at V and 3 bases at J, with 10 bases between the two ends. The CDR3 is 14 amino acids. The V gene's germline CDR1 is SGHTA and CDR2 FQGNSA. CDR3 residues: CASSPERHTGELFF. The DNA for the CDR3 is TGTGCCAGCAGCCCCGAAAGGCACACCGGGGAGCTGTTTTTT.